This TCR beta chain was captured by sequencing in a study of tumor-infiltrating lymphocytes in localized non-small cell lung cancer. The overall study: Each patient gave resected tumor and non-adjacent uninvolved lung tissue.

Trimming pared 1 base from V and 0 bases from J, leaving 3 bases between. The germline gives CDR1 SGHTA, CDR2 FQGNSA. The CDR3 totals 13 residues. Profiled with immunoSEQ multiplex PCR; TCRdb holds only in-frame clones, not every one. Of 27,000 or so clones in the sample, approximately 83% were seen once. The V gene is TRBV7-2, the J gene TRBJ1-1; D ambiguous. This clonotype originated in a human donor with non-small cell lung cancer. The sequenced sample was lung tumor tissue. The CDR3 DNA reads as TGTGCCAGCAGCTTAGTAGTGAACACTGAAGCTTTCTTT. Residues: CASSLVVNTEAFF.